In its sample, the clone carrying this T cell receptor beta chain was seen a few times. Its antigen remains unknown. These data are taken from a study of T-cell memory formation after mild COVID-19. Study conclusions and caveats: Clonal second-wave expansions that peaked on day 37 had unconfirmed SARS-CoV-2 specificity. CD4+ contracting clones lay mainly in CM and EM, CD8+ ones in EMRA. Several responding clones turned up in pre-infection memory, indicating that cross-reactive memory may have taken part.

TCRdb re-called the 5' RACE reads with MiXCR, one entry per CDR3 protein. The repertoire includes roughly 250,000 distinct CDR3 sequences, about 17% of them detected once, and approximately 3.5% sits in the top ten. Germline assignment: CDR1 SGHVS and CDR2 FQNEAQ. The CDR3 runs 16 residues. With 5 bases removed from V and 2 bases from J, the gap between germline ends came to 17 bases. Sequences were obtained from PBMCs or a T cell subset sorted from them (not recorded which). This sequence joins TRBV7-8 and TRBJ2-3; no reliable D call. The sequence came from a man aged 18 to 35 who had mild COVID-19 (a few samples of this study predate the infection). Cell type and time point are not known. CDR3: CASSPPGQSVTDTQYF. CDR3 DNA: TGTGCCAGCAGCCCCCCCGGGCAGTCAGTCACAGATACGCAGTATTTT.